One and the same sample provided the 8 T cell receptor beta chains below, sequenced in a study of T cell repertoires in cytomegalovirus infection. MiXCR was run by TCRdb on the reads, yielding one entry per CDR3 protein. Altogether about 250,000 distinct CDR3 sequences are present, about 17% being singletons, with the ten largest covering roughly 50%. Input material: CD8+ T cells from PBMCs. These receptors all come from a human donor in good health (CMV status not recorded). Some clones in this sample may be carry-over from other donors' samples.

There are a few counts of this clonotype. The V and J genes are TRBV4-3 and TRBJ2-1, with 13 bases identical to TRBD2. V lost 2 bases and J lost 2; bases outside the gene matches: 3. The CDR3 covers 17 residues. From germline, CDR1 is LGHNA and CDR2 YSLEER. The chain's CDR3 is CASSQSLAGGPYNEQFF. CDR3 nucleotide sequence: TGCGCCAGCAGCCAATCACTAGCGGGGGGGCCCTACAATGAGCAGTTCTTC.

V and J are TRBV5-5 and TRBJ2-7, with 9 bases matching TRBD1. The V gene end was trimmed by 4 bases and the J gene end by 2 bases; junction bases not matched to a gene: 10. This CDR3 has 16 residues. The germline CDR1 and CDR2 sequences are SGHKS and YYEKEE (reference sequence). In DNA form, the CDR3 reads TGTGCCAGCAGCACCCCGGGACAGGGCTCCCCCTACGAGCAGTACTTC. The encoded protein is CASSTPGQGSPYEQYF.

This clonotype was detected many times. The chain has TRBV11-2 and TRBJ2-7, with D unclear. The CDR3 consists of 13 residues. V gave up 0 bases and J gave up 4 bases, with 7 bases separating them. Germline V gene sequence: CDR1 SGHAT, CDR2 FQNNGV. CDR3 sequence: CASSLERVYEQYF. The CDR3 nucleotides read TGTGCCAGCAGCTTAGAAAGGGTATACGAGCAGTACTTC.

The CDR3 sequence is CASSGEGAGANVLTF. The CDR3 coding sequence is TGTGCCAGCAGTGGGGAGGGTGCTGGGGCCAACGTCCTGACTTTC. The gene calls are TRBV25-1 and TRBJ2-6; TRBD2 agrees at 7 bases. Germline assignment: CDR1 MGHDK and CDR2 SYGVNS. The CDR3 is 15 amino acids. J was trimmed by 2 bases and V by 4 bases; bases with no gene match: 2.

This clonotype was detected ten times or more. V usage is TRBV2 and J usage is TRBJ1-2; D unclear. V shed 4 bases and J shed 0 bases, with 9 bases lying between them. This CDR3 spans 14 amino acids. The germline gives CDR1 SNHLY, CDR2 FYNNEI. This CDR3 is CASSGQDTNYGYTF. The DNA for the CDR3 is TGTGCCAGCAGTGGGCAAGACACTAACTATGGCTACACCTTC.

The gene calls are TRBV7-6 and TRBJ1-1, with D unresolved. The CDR3 contains 11 residues. Germline V gene lookup returns CDR1 SGHVS and CDR2 FNYEAQ. Between the trimmed V and J ends, which lost 0 bases and 14 bases, there was a span of 10 bases. The DNA for the CDR3 is TGTGCCAGCAGCTTAGCCGTGGCCATCTTCTTT. Amino acids: CASSLAVAIFF.

This chain joins TRBV24-1 and TRBJ2-4; no clear D gene. V was shortened by 5 bases and J by 6 bases, with 13 bases between the two germline ends. Germline CDR1 is KGHDR and CDR2 is SFDVKD. CDR3 length: 14 amino acids. CDR3 in DNA: TGTGCCACCAGTGCGAGTGGTACGGGAAACATTCAGTACTTC. This sequence encodes CATSASGTGNIQYF.

The genes are TRBV5-6 and TRBJ1-1, with 7 bases identical to TRBD1. Germline CDR1 reads SGHDT; CDR2 reads YYEEEE. V lost 5 bases and J lost 5; bases outside the gene matches: 6. This CDR3 spans 13 amino acids. The CDR3 sequence: CASRAGTATEAFF. DNA of the CDR3: TGTGCCAGCAGAGCCGGGACAGCAACTGAAGCTTTCTTT. Together with reference TRBV5-6 and TRBJ1-1, the CDR3 gives the full variable domain: DAGVTQSPTHLIKTRGQQVTLRCSPKSGHDTVSWYQQALGQGPQFIFQYYEEEERQRGNFPDRFSGHQFPNYSSELNVNALLLGDSALYLCASRAGTATEAFFGQGTRLTVV.